Below, 14 T cell receptor beta chains from the same sample are listed, as sequenced in a study of blood T cell repertoires in COVID-19. TCRdb's table, derived via immunoSEQ multiplex PCR, lists solely in-frame clones and lacks some. The profile shows 350,000 to 450,000 clones, 70% to 90% of them singletons. Sequencing was done on a sample of peripheral blood. These receptors were collected from a woman aged 55-75 years with COVID-19, enrolled during active disease.

V and J are TRBV9 and TRBJ1-1; TRBD1 agrees at 11 bases. The germline V gene encodes CDR1 SGDLS and CDR2 YYNGEE. The V segment lost 2 bases and the J segment 4 bases; nucleotides outside the gene matches: 13. The CDR3 totals 18 residues. CDR3 nucleotides: TGTGCCAGCAGCGTCTCAGGTATGGACAGGGGGCGAATCACTGAAGCTTTCTTT. Protein product: CASSVSGMDRGRITEAFF. The full variable domain, completed using reference TRBV9 and TRBJ1-1, is DSGVTQTPKHLITATGQRVTLRCSPRSGDLSVYWYQQSLDQGLQFLIQYYNGEERAKGNILERFSAQQFPDLHSELNLSSLELGDSALYFCASSVSGMDRGRITEAFFGQGTRLTVV.

This rearrangement joins TRBV2 to TRBJ1-6; 9 bases are shared with TRBD1. J lost 10 bases, V lost 7 bases, and 8 bases had no gene match. CDR1 is SNHLY and CDR2 is FYNNEI in the germline V gene. The CDR3 contains 14 residues. CDR3 residues: CASTMDRGGSPLHF. The DNA of the CDR3 is TGTGCCAGCACCATGGACAGGGGAGGATCACCCCTCCACTTT.

The chain joins TRBV27 to TRBJ1-2; D ambiguous. Trimming removed 7 bases at V and 4 bases at J, with 16 bases between. Looked up from germline, CDR1 is MNHEY and CDR2 is SMNVEV (reference sequence). The CDR3 loop spans 14 amino acids. The CDR3 coding sequence is TGTGCCAGCACGTCGAACGCCGGGGTCTATGGCTACACCTTC. It yields the protein CASTSNAGVYGYTF.

Turning to this clone: Other DNA sequences in the sample encode the same CDR3. V is TRBV28 and J is TRBJ1-4; a weak D match, TRBD1 (5 bases). The CDR3 spans 14 residues. Germline CDR1 reads MDHEN; CDR2 reads SYDVKM. V lost 5 bases, J lost 3 bases, and 10 bases lay in between. The CDR3 DNA is TGTGCCAGCAGTCCTGGGGGGTCTAATGAAAAACTGTTTTTT. Translation gives CASSPGGSNEKLFF.

This chain links TRBV7-2 with TRBJ2-3; D is ambiguous. The CDR3 runs 14 residues. Per germline, CDR1 SGHTA and CDR2 FQGNSA. V was pared by 5 bases and J by 1 base, with 10 bases between. The CDR3 region has the DNA TGTGCCAGCAGCCCCCAAATTGGCACAGATACGCAGTATTTT. Its protein is CASSPQIGTDTQYF. The full variable domain, rest sourced from reference TRBV7-2 and TRBJ2-3, is GAGVSQSPSNKVTEKGKDVELRCDPISGHTALYWYRQSLGQGLEFLIYFQGNSAPDKSGLPSDRFSAERTGGSVSTLTIQRTQQEDSAVYLCASSPQIGTDTQYFGPGTRLTVL.

This clone was found a few times. The chain uses TRBV6-5 and TRBJ2-3, with 11 positions matching TRBD2. V lost 5 bases to trimming and J lost 1 base; unmatched junction nucleotides: 2. The germline CDR1 and CDR2 sequences are MNHEY and SVGAGI. This CDR3 comprises 15 residues. CDR3 in DNA: TGTGCCAGCAGTCTAGCGGGGGGCGGCACAGATACGCAGTATTTT. This gives the protein CASSLAGGGTDTQYF.

The chain employs TRBV2 and TRBJ2-1; a possible D gene is TRBD2 (5 bases). Germline CDR1 and CDR2: SNHLY and FYNNEI. The CDR3 has 14 residues. Trimming removed 2 bases at V and 1 base at J, with 6 bases between. CDR3 nucleotide sequence: TGTGCCAGCAGTGAATGGACTTCCTACAATGAGCAGTTCTTC. Amino acids: CASSEWTSYNEQFF.

The chain joins TRBV6-6 to TRBJ1-2, with 7 bases lining up with TRBD1. The CDR3 loop spans 14 amino acids. Trimming took 7 bases from V and 8 from J; bases not matched to a gene: 13. From germline, CDR1 is MNHNY and CDR2 SVGAGI (reference sequence). In DNA form, the CDR3 reads TGTGCCAGCATCTCAAACGACAGGGCAACAGGCTACACCTTC. This codes for CASISNDRATGYTF.

The CDR3 region is CASSMGLARVEQFF. The CDR3 DNA sequence: TGTGCCAGCAGTATGGGACTAGCAAGGGTGGAGCAGTTCTTC. The chain has TRBV27 and TRBJ2-1; 9 bases align to TRBD2. J lost 10 bases, V lost 5 bases, and 9 bases had no gene match. This CDR3 comprises 14 residues. Germline CDR1 is MNHEY and CDR2 is SMNVEV (reference sequence).

The V gene is TRBV19, the J gene TRBJ2-7, with 7 bases fitting TRBD2. There are 11 residues in the CDR3. Germline V gene lookup returns CDR1 LNHDA and CDR2 SQIVND (reference sequence). The V segment lost 9 bases and the J segment 7 bases; nucleotides outside the gene matches: 6. CDR3 sequence reads: CASAGEVEQYF. The CDR3 DNA reads as TGTGCCAGCGCGGGGGAGGTGGAGCAGTACTTC.

This clone was counted a single time. The chain employs TRBV20-1 and TRBJ1-2; weak D call: TRBD1 (6 bases). This CDR3 comprises 14 residues. V was clipped by 3 bases and J by 0 bases, with 11 bases between them. Germline lookup yields CDR1 DFQATT and CDR2 SNEGSKA (reference sequence). CDR3 protein: CSASLQGTNYGYTF. CDR3 sequence (DNA): TGCAGTGCTAGTCTGCAGGGGACTAACTATGGCTACACCTTC.

As concerns this clone: Other DNA sequences of this sample code for an identical CDR3. This chain connects TRBV18 to TRBJ1-2; 9 bases are a match to TRBD1. Per germline, CDR1 KGHSH and CDR2 LQKENI. The ends lost 2 bases at V and 5 bases at J; junction bases unmatched: 6. The CDR3 covers 15 residues. The CDR3 loop reads CASSPVPGQGYGYTF. CDR3 nucleotide sequence: TGTGCCAGCTCACCAGTCCCGGGACAGGGTTATGGCTACACCTTC.

The V gene is TRBV29-1, the J gene TRBJ2-1; D gene unclear. Trimming left V 4 bases short and J 0 bases short, with 10 bases between. The CDR3 loop spans 14 amino acids. The germline V gene encodes CDR1 SQVTM and CDR2 ANQGSEA. The chain's CDR3 is CSVVRQRSYNEQFF. CDR3 in DNA: TGCAGCGTTGTTAGACAACGCTCCTACAATGAGCAGTTCTTC.

The chain carries TRBV7-9 and TRBJ1-2, with TRBD1 matching 10 bases. In germline, CDR1 is SEHNR, CDR2 FQNEAQ (reference sequence). With V trimmed by 7 bases and J by 5 bases, 7 bases remained unmatched. This CDR3 is built from 14 residues. CDR3 sequence: CASIQGGQGYGYTF. The CDR3 DNA is TGTGCCAGCATCCAGGGGGGACAGGGGTATGGCTACACCTTC.